What follows describes a single T cell receptor beta chain. The data were taken from a study of blood T cell repertoires in COVID-19. Study details: The United States, Italy and Spain were the sources of the acute and convalescent COVID-19 samples. Sources were T cells, B-cell-depleted T cells, or PBMCs; the material itself was cDNA or gDNA.

CDR1 and CDR2 from the germline V gene are LGHDT and YNNKEL (reference sequence). The CDR3 has 14 residues. J was trimmed by 6 bases and V by 5 bases; bases with no gene match: 4. Source study methods: The assay estimated nucleated cells by amplifying reference gene primers. Repertoires were generated with immunoSEQ multiplex PCR, while TCRdb's copy carries only in-frame clones and drops some. D and trimming were read from the DNA, whereas the V and J calls and clone size are those reported in that table. The data hold under 75,000 clones, with approximately 80% observed a single time. The TCR was taken from a woman in her 70s with acute or convalescent COVID-19. The chain is built from TRBV3-1 (or the pseudogene TRBV3-2) and TRBJ1-4; 9 bases fit TRBD1. Sequencing was performed on peripheral blood. CDR3 amino acids: CASSSRDRDEKLFF. The CDR3 nucleotides read TGTGCCAGCAGCTCCCGGGACAGGGATGAAAAACTGTTTTTT.